There are a few counts of the clone carrying this TCR beta chain. The sample comes from a study of T-cell reconstitution after alpha-beta-depleted transplantation in children. The TCRbeta library was prepared with unique molecular identifiers. TCRdb itself ran the PCR reads through MiXCR, one entry per CDR3 protein. The table has 700,000 to 850,000 distinct CDR3 sequences, around 15% seen once. CDR3 length: 12 amino acids. Trimming pared 2 bases from V and 10 bases from J, leaving 10 bases between. CDR1 is SGHRS, CDR2 YFSETQ, per germline. This TCR came from a male patient under 18 who had a stem cell transplant for acute lymphoblastic leukemia, so the T cells may come from the graft donor. The rearrangement joins TRBV5-1 to TRBJ2-1, with D tentatively TRBD2 (6 bases). Specimen: PBMCs, mostly from graft donor cells, collected 360 days after TCRalphabeta/CD19-depleted stem cell transplant. The DNA for the CDR3 is TGCGCCAGCAGCTTTATGCGGGGCGAGCAGTTCTTC. Residues: CASSFMRGEQFF.